The next 19 T cell receptor beta chains were all read from a single sample in a study of T cell responses to AZD1222 COVID-19 vaccine. Here immunoSEQ multiplex PCR was the method, and the copy in TCRdb shows in-frame clones only, minus some. The data show over 150,000 clones, more than 85% seen once. The sample here was peripheral blood, taken 28 days after the second AZD1222 dose. Receptor source: an adult who received the AZD1222 COVID-19 vaccine.

This chain joins TRBV18 and TRBJ1-1, with a weak D call TRBD1 (6 bases). V gave up 6 bases and J gave up 5 bases, with 16 bases separating them. CDR3 length equals 14 residues. Germline CDR1 is KGHSH and CDR2 is LQKENI. The DNA of the CDR3 is TGTGCCAGCTCCCCTGTAGGGGGGGGTACTGAAGCTTTCTTT. Protein product: CASSPVGGGTEAFF. Supplemented by reference TRBV18 and TRBJ1-1, the full variable domain reads NAGVMQNPRHLVRRRGQEARLRCSPMKGHSHVYWYRQLPEEGLKFMVYLQKENIIDESGMPKERFSAEFPKEGPSILRIQQVVRGDSAAYFCASSPVGGGTEAFFGQGTRLTVV.

CDR3 bases: TGTGCCACCAGCAGATGGGGGACTCAAGAGATATATGGCTACACCTTC. Translated: CATSRWGTQEIYGYTF. The chain couples TRBV15 to TRBJ1-2; the D gene is possibly TRBD1 (5 bases). V dropped 2 bases and J dropped 5 bases, with 18 bases sitting between them. The germline CDR1 and CDR2 sequences are LNHNV and YYDKDF (reference sequence). The CDR3 spans 16 residues.

This rearrangement joins TRBV13 to TRBJ2-1; 7 nucleotides line up with TRBD1. Germline assignment: CDR1 PRHDT and CDR2 FYEKMQ (reference sequence). This CDR3 contains 20 residues. Germline trimming cut 3 bases from V and 2 bases from J; bases unmatched to any gene: 19. Here the CDR3 reads CASSFTPTILDRDPYNEQFF. The CDR3 region has the DNA TGTGCCAGCAGCTTCACCCCAACAATTTTAGACAGGGACCCCTACAATGAGCAGTTCTTC.

This sequence joins TRBV19 and TRBJ1-5; 7 positions agree with TRBD1. CDR1 is LNHDA, CDR2 SQIVND, per germline (reference sequence). The CDR3 has 15 residues. The J segment lost 6 bases and the V segment lost 4 bases, leaving 9 bases of the junction unmatched. CDR3 coding DNA: TGTGCCAGTAGTACCCGACAGGGTGGACCTCAGCCCCAGCATTTT. Its translation is CASSTRQGGPQPQHF.

The chain employs TRBV5-1 and TRBJ2-5, with D possibly matching TRBD2 (5 bases). CDR1 and CDR2 from the germline V gene are SGHRS and YFSETQ. This CDR3 region has 14 residues. Trimming shortened V by 4 bases and J by 7 bases, and 17 bases separated the two germline ends. In DNA, the CDR3 is TGCGCCAGCAGCCAATCAGCCGGGATTGGGACCCAGTACTTC. This translates into CASSQSAGIGTQYF.

This chain uses TRBV27 with TRBJ1-5; D is unresolved. Trimming left V 9 bases short and J 0 bases short, with 15 bases between. Germline V CDR1 and CDR2: MNHEY, SMNVEV (reference sequence). The CDR3 runs to 15 residues. The CDR3 DNA follows: TGTGCCAGTCAATCACTGCTGGGTAGCAATCAGCCCCAGCATTTT. Translating gives CASQSLLGSNQPQHF.

V usage is TRBV5-4 and J usage is TRBJ2-6; D might be TRBD1 or TRBD2, each matching 5 bases. The CDR3 extends over 14 amino acids. The V gene's germline CDR1 is SGHNT and CDR2 YYREEE (reference sequence). V lost 1 base to trimming and J lost 7 bases, with 9 bases between them. CDR3 sequence reads: CASSLPGRANVLTF. Written as DNA, the CDR3 is TGTGCCAGCAGCTTGCCAGGGAGAGCCAACGTCCTGACTTTC.

The chain uses TRBV4-1 and TRBJ2-3; D might be TRBD2 (7 bases). V shed 3 bases and J shed 3 bases, with 22 bases lying between them. The germline CDR1 and CDR2 sequences are MGHRA and YSYEKL. The CDR3 sequence is 18 residues long. The CDR3 protein is CASSQRGRETVGTDTQYF. In DNA form, the CDR3 reads TGCGCCAGCAGCCAGAGGGGGAGGGAAACGGTTGGAACAGATACGCAGTATTTT.

The chain joins TRBV27 to TRBJ2-1; TRBD1 might be the D (5 bases). The germline CDR1 and CDR2 sequences are MNHEY and SMNVEV (reference sequence). The CDR3 is 12 residues long. The germline V and J ends were trimmed by 7 bases and 9 bases, with 13 bases remaining between them. This chain's CDR3 is CASNFQGSEQFF. For the CDR3, the DNA is TGTGCCAGCAATTTCCAGGGAAGTGAGCAGTTCTTC.

The rearrangement links TRBV30 to TRBJ1-2; tentatively, D is TRBD1 (5 bases). The CDR3 length is 16 residues. V lost 0 bases and J lost 0, with 14 bases in between. Germline-derived CDR1 and CDR2 are GTSNPN and SVGIG (reference sequence). The CDR3 loop is CAWSVLGRTTNYGYTF. In DNA form, the CDR3 reads TGTGCCTGGAGTGTATTGGGCAGGACAACTAACTATGGCTACACCTTC. The variable domain in full, with the rest retrieved from reference TRBV30 and TRBJ1-2, is SQTIHQWPATLVQPVGSPLSLECTVEGTSNPNLYWYRQAAGRGLQLLFYSVGIGQISSEVPQNLSASRPQDRQFILSSKKLLLSDSGFYLCAWSVLGRTTNYGYTFGSGTRLTVV.

The rearrangement links TRBV5-1 to TRBJ2-3; 9 bases match TRBD2. The trim removed 2 bases at V and 2 bases at J, leaving 15 bases unmatched. The CDR3 is 19 amino acids. Germline CDR1 and CDR2: SGHRS and YFSETQ. The CDR3 DNA follows: TGCGCCAGCAGCTTAGTTCCGGGACTAGCTCTCCTCCCCACAGATACGCAGTATTTT. Its protein product is CASSLVPGLALLPTDTQYF.

The DNA for the CDR3 is TGCGCCAGCCGCAGCACCGGGCCTTTTCCCCACGAGCAGTACTTC. This translates into CASRSTGPFPHEQYF. This chain links TRBV4-1 with TRBJ2-7; D uncertain. V was clipped by 8 bases and J by 5 bases, with 22 bases between them. CDR1 is MGHRA and CDR2 is YSYEKL in the germline V gene. The CDR3 is 15 amino acids.

The V gene is TRBV19, the J gene TRBJ2-3; 10 positions agree with TRBD2. The length of the CDR3 is 14 residues. The germline CDR1 and CDR2 sequences are LNHDA and SQIVND (reference sequence). CDR3 amino acids: CACGSGRALDTQYF. CDR3 DNA: TGTGCTTGTGGCAGCGGGAGGGCCCTAGATACGCAGTATTTT.

In DNA form, the CDR3 reads TGTGCCAGCAGCCAAGCTAGCACAGATACGCAGTATTTT. Amino acids: CASSQASTDTQYF. The chain joins TRBV3-1 (or the pseudogene TRBV3-2) to TRBJ2-3; D gene uncertain. V dropped 1 base and J dropped 0 bases, with 2 bases sitting between them. The CDR3 is made up of 13 amino acids. Germline values: CDR1 LGHDT, CDR2 YNNKEL (reference sequence).

Of note for this clone: Other DNA sequences within the sample encode an identical CDR3. The chain has TRBV7-9 and TRBJ2-1; D might be TRBD2 (5 bases). CDR3 length: 14 amino acids. The germline V gene has CDR1 SEHNR and CDR2 FQNEAQ (reference sequence). The V and J ends lost 4 bases and 3 bases respectively, with 10 bases between them. The CDR3 DNA reads as TGTGCCAGCAGCTCGCCACGGGACTACAATGAGCAGTTCTTC. It translates to CASSSPRDYNEQFF.

The chain employs TRBV5-1 and TRBJ1-4; D is perhaps TRBD1 (6 bases). The V end was cut by 4 bases, the J end by 7 bases, with 17 bases between. Per germline, CDR1 SGHRS and CDR2 YFSETQ. CDR3 size: 15 residues. The CDR3 loop reads CASSPGDIRGEKLFF. In DNA form, the CDR3 reads TGCGCCAGCAGCCCCGGGGACATTAGAGGTGAAAAACTGTTTTTT. Together with reference TRBV5-1 and TRBJ1-4, the CDR3 gives the full variable domain: KAGVTQTPRYLIKTRGQQVTLSCSPISGHRSVSWYQQTPGQGLQFLFEYFSETQRNKGNFPGRFSGRQFSNSRSEMNVSTLELGDSALYLCASSPGDIRGEKLFFGSGTQLSVL.

The chain joins TRBV6-1 to TRBJ1-2, with D possibly TRBD1 on 5 matching bases. Per the germline V gene, CDR1 is MNHNS and CDR2 is SASEGT. The CDR3 is 12 residues long. V lost 3 bases and J 8 bases, leaving 10 bases between the germline ends. CDR3 protein: CASSDRVGGYTF. Written as DNA, the CDR3 is TGTGCCAGCAGTGACAGGGTGGGGGGCTACACCTTC.

This sequence joins TRBV6-2 or TRBV6-3 and TRBJ2-1, with D unresolved. CDR1 and CDR2 from the germline V gene are MNHEY and SVGEGT. Trimming took 2 bases from V and 4 from J, leaving 15 bases between them. The CDR3 runs to 16 residues. The CDR3 here is CASSYQTLGIYNEQFF. DNA for the CDR3: TGTGCCAGCAGTTACCAGACGTTGGGGATATACAATGAGCAGTTCTTC.

The rearrangement joins TRBV2 to TRBJ2-3; tentative D call: TRBD1 (5 bases). The germline gives CDR1 SNHLY, CDR2 FYNNEI. This CDR3 has 15 amino acids. Trimming removed 4 bases at V and 0 bases at J, with 11 bases between. DNA for the CDR3: TGTGCCAGCAGTGCAAGGACATCTAGCACAGATACGCAGTATTTT. Its protein product is CASSARTSSTDTQYF.